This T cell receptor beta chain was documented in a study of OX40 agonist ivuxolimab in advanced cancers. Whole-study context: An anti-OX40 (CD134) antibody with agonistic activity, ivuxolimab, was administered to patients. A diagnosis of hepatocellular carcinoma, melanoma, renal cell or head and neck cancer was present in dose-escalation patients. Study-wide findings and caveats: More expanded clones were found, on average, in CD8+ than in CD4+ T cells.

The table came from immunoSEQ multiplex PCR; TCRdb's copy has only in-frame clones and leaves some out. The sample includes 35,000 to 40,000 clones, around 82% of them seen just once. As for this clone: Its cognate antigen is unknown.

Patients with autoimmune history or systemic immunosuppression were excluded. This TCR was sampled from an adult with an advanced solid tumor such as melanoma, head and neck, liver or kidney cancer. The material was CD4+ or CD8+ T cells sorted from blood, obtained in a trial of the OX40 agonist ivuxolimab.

CDR3: CASSPQRDSHGYTF. The DNA of the CDR3 is TGTGCCAGCTCACCACAACGGGACAGTCATGGCTACACCTTC. This chain uses TRBV18 with TRBJ1-2, with 7 bases that match TRBD1. Germline CDR1 and CDR2: KGHSH and LQKENI. The CDR3 extends over 14 amino acids. V gave up 1 base and J gave up 6 bases; unmatched junction bases: 5.